This T cell receptor beta chain was captured in a study of T cell repertoires in cytomegalovirus infection. CDR3 size: 17 residues. From germline, CDR1 is DFQATT and CDR2 SNEGSKA (reference sequence). V was shortened by 2 bases and J by 0 bases, with 18 bases between the two germline ends. At least ten counts were recorded for this clonotype. MiXCR, run by TCRdb on the reads, gives a single entry per CDR3 protein. The sample lists 480,000 or so distinct CDR3 sequences, approximately 10% occurring once. The sample was PBMCs. This chain uses TRBV20-1 with TRBJ2-3; D is unresolved. The source is a human donor in good health (CMV status not recorded). Some clones in this sample may be carry-over from other donors' samples. The CDR3 sequence is CSARSTVLITSTDTQYF. The CDR3 DNA reads TGCAGTGCTAGATCTACAGTTCTCATAACTAGCACAGATACGCAGTATTTT.